A single sample is the source of the 11 T cell receptor beta chains below, sequenced in a study of OX40 agonist ivuxolimab in advanced cancers. The method behind the library was the immunoSEQ multiplex PCR assay. TCRdb provides this immuneACCESS table in a form limited to in-frame rearrangements. Some clones are lacking; in checked studies, under half of them reflect an unresolved V gene, and why the rest are absent is not known. The sample profile shows about 16,000 clones; just under 85% of them were found once. 72% of the sample is taken by the ten largest. This specimen was CD4+ or CD8+ T cells sorted from blood, taken in a trial of the OX40 agonist ivuxolimab. The receptor source for this set is an adult with an advanced solid tumor such as melanoma, head and neck, liver or kidney cancer.

By share, this clone ranks as large. This chain links TRBV5-5 with TRBJ2-7; D is undetermined. The V and J ends lost 2 bases and 1 base respectively, with 10 bases between them. The CDR3 runs to 14 residues. Per the germline V gene, CDR1 is SGHKS and CDR2 is YYEKEE (reference sequence). CDR3 sequence reads: CASSFSWQSYEQYF. CDR3 DNA: TGTGCCAGCAGCTTTTCATGGCAATCCTACGAGCAGTACTTC.

The rearrangement joins TRBV7-8 to TRBJ2-1, with D tentatively TRBD1 or TRBD2 (5 bases each). V was shortened by 0 bases and J by 3 bases, with 12 bases between the two germline ends. Germline CDR1 is SGHVS and CDR2 is FQNEAQ. The CDR3 length is 16 residues. The chain's CDR3 is CASSLAVRGYYNEQFF. The CDR3 DNA reads as TGTGCCAGCAGCTTAGCTGTTCGGGGCTACTACAATGAGCAGTTCTTC.

The count of this clone is one. The chain links TRBV9 to TRBJ2-2; 7 bases line up with TRBD1. The CDR3 has 16 amino acids. The V segment lost 2 bases and the J segment 0 bases; nucleotides outside the gene matches: 4. The germline V gene encodes CDR1 SGDLS and CDR2 YYNGEE. The CDR3 loop reads CASSVMTGTNTGELFF. CDR3 bases: TGTGCCAGCAGCGTCATGACAGGGACGAACACCGGGGAGCTGTTTTTT.

The chain joins TRBV19 to TRBJ1-5; 10 bases are shared with TRBD1. Germline values: CDR1 LNHDA, CDR2 SQIVND (reference sequence). The CDR3 consists of 19 residues. Germline trimming cut 1 base from V and 2 bases from J; bases unmatched to any gene: 11. For the CDR3, the DNA is TGTGCCAGTAGTATAGTAGAGACAGGGGGCGGTTGGGGCAATCAGCCCCAGCATTTT. This gives the protein CASSIVETGGGWGNQPQHF. The whole variable domain, filled in from reference TRBV19 and TRBJ1-5, reads DGGITQSPKYLFRKEGQNVTLSCEQNLNHDAMYWYRQDPGQGLRLIYYSQIVNDFQKGDIAEGYSVSREKKESFPLTVTSAQKNPTAFYLCASSIVETGGGWGNQPQHFGDGTRLSIL.

V and J are TRBV27 and TRBJ2-1; 7 nucleotides align to TRBD1. This CDR3 has 16 amino acids. From germline, CDR1 is MNHEY and CDR2 SMNVEV (reference sequence). With V trimmed by 2 bases and J by 3 bases, 7 bases remained unmatched. The DNA for the CDR3 is TGTGCCAGCAGTTTAACCGAGACAGGGAACTACAATGAGCAGTTCTTC. Translated: CASSLTETGNYNEQFF.

V usage is TRBV5-4 and J usage is TRBJ1-1, with D uncertain. The V and J ends lost 0 bases and 8 bases respectively, with 5 bases between them. The CDR3 is 11 residues long. Germline V CDR1 and CDR2: SGHNT, YYREEE (reference sequence). The chain's CDR3 is CASSLGEEAFF. For the CDR3, the DNA is TGTGCCAGCAGCTTGGGGGAAGAAGCTTTCTTT. Combining the CDR3 with reference TRBV5-4 and TRBJ1-1 gives the whole variable domain ETGVTQSPTHLIKTRGQQVTLRCSSQSGHNTVSWYQQALGQGPQFIFQYYREEENGRGNFPPRFSGLQFPNYSSELNVNALELDDSALYLCASSLGEEAFFGQGTRLTVV.

The rearrangement joins TRBV7-9 to TRBJ2-5; TRBD1 is a possible D gene (6 bases). Germline-derived CDR1 and CDR2 are SEHNR and FQNEAQ (reference sequence). The CDR3 has 15 amino acids. Trimming cost V 4 bases and J 5 bases, with 17 bases left between them. In DNA form, the CDR3 reads TGTGCCAGCAGCTCCCTGGTCGGGACAAGGGAGACCCAGTACTTC. This gives the protein CASSSLVGTRETQYF.

The chain combines TRBV20-1 with TRBJ2-1; D is unresolved. The V gene lost 3 bases and the J gene lost 10 bases, with 10 bases spanning the gap. Germline-derived CDR1 and CDR2 are DFQATT and SNEGSKA (reference sequence). The CDR3 is made up of 11 amino acids. The CDR3 loop reads CSARLVGEQFF. The DNA for the CDR3 is TGCAGTGCTAGGCTGGTGGGGGAGCAGTTCTTC.

This clone was detected only once. The genes are TRBV11-3 and TRBJ2-1, with a weak D call TRBD2 (5 bases). CDR3 length: 11 amino acids. V was clipped by 1 base and J by 10 bases, with 5 bases between them. Germline CDR1 SGHNT, CDR2 YENEEA. CDR3 region: CASSLAGEQFF. As DNA, the CDR3 is TGTGCCAGCAGCTTAGCGGGGGAGCAGTTCTTC.

The CDR3 DNA follows: TGTGCCAGCAGCTTTTACACGACAACCGGGGAGCTGTTTTTT. It is translated as CASSFYTTTGELFF. V gene TRBV7-2 combines with J gene TRBJ2-2; no clear D gene. There are 14 residues in the CDR3. CDR1 is SGHTA and CDR2 is FQGNSA in the germline V gene. Trimming took off 3 bases at V and 5 bases at J, with 10 bases between the two ends.

The chain recombines TRBV2 with TRBJ2-6; D is ambiguous. V was pared by 1 base and J by 4 bases, with 8 bases between. The CDR3 covers 15 residues. Germline assignment: CDR1 SNHLY and CDR2 FYNNEI. CDR3 DNA sequence: TGTGCCAGCAGTGAAGTGGGTGGCGGGGCCAACGTCCTGACTTTC. Its protein product is CASSEVGGGANVLTF.